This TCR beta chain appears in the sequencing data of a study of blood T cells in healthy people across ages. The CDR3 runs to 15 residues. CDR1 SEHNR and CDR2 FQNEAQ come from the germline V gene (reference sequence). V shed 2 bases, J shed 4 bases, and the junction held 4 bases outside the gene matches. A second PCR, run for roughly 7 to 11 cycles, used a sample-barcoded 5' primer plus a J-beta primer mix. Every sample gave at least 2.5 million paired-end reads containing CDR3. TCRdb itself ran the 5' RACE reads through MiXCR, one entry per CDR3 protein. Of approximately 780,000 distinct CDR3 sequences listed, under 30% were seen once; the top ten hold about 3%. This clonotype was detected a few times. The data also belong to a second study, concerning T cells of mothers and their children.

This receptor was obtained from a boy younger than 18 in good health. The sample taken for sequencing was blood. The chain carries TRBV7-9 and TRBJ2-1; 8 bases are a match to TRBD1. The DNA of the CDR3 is TGTGCCAGCAGCTTACGGGACAGGCCTTACAATGAGCAGTTCTTC. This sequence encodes CASSLRDRPYNEQFF. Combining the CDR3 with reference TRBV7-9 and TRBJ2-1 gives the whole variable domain DTGVSQNPRHKITKRGQNVTFRCDPISEHNRLYWYRQTLGQGPEFLTYFQNEAQLEKSRLLSDRFSAERPKGSFSTLEIQRTEQGDSAMYLCASSLRDRPYNEQFFGPGTRLTVL.